This is a list of T cell receptor beta chains from one sample in a study of blood T cells in healthy people across ages. MiXCR, applied by TCRdb to the 5' RACE reads, yields one record per CDR3 protein. The sample consists of hundreds of thousands of distinct CDR3 sequences, approximately 53% of them appearing once. The specimen was blood. The receptor source for this set is a man aged 40-49 years in good health. Both conserved end residues are part of each CDR3. Fields, in order: D gene, J gene, clone size, V gene, CDR3 DNA, CDR3 protein. D genes are given only for firm matches. Expanded clones get a size class; other rows say once, few or many, or leave the size out.

D gene: .; J gene: TRBJ2-1; clone size: few; V gene: TRBV6-4; CDR3 DNA: TGTGCCAGCAGTGACTCCGAACAGGCGAATGAGCAGTTCTTC; CDR3 protein: CASSDSEQANEQFF
D gene: TRBD1; J gene: TRBJ2-1; clone size: .; V gene: TRBV4-2; CDR3 DNA: TGTGCCAGCAGCCTCCTGGGACAGGCCGAGTCCGATGAGCAGTTCTTC; CDR3 protein: CASSLLGQAESDEQFF
D gene: .; J gene: TRBJ2-3; clone size: .; V gene: TRBV5-1; CDR3 DNA: TGCGACAGCAGCTTGGGCAGCCACACAGATACGCAGTATTTT; CDR3 protein: CDSSLGSHTDTQYF
D gene: .; J gene: TRBJ1-5; clone size: .; V gene: TRBV5-1; CDR3 DNA: TGCGCCAGCAGCTTGGGGGCCTCGACGGATAGCAATCAGCCCCAGCATTTT; CDR3 protein: CASSLGASTDSNQPQHF
D gene: .; J gene: TRBJ1-5; clone size: .; V gene: TRBV7-2; CDR3 DNA: TGTGCCAGCAGCTTACTGGCGCCTCATAGCAATCAGCCCCAGCATTTT; CDR3 protein: CASSLLAPHSNQPQHF
D gene: TRBD2; J gene: TRBJ2-5; clone size: .; V gene: TRBV6-5; CDR3 DNA: TGTGCCAGCAGTTCCCCTTCCCGAGCGGGGGGGAGGGAGACCCAGTACTTC; CDR3 protein: CASSSPSRAGGRETQYF
D gene: TRBD1; J gene: TRBJ2-5; clone size: few; V gene: TRBV11-1; CDR3 DNA: TGTGCCAGCAGCTTCCTCTCGTCGGAGGACAGGGATTATGGGCAGTACTTC; CDR3 protein: CASSFLSSEDRDYGQYF
D gene: TRBD1; J gene: TRBJ1-3; clone size: once; V gene: TRBV6-5; CDR3 DNA: TGTGCCAGCAGTTCCCCCGCAGGGGGCTCTGGAAACACCATATATTTT; CDR3 protein: CASSSPAGGSGNTIYF
D gene: .; J gene: TRBJ2-7; clone size: few; V gene: TRBV24-1; CDR3 DNA: TGTGCCACCAGTGATTTGAACTGGCAGAAAGGGCAGTACTTC; CDR3 protein: CATSDLNWQKGQYF
D gene: .; J gene: TRBJ2-1; clone size: .; V gene: TRBV6-2/TRBV6-3; CDR3 DNA: TGTGCCAGCAGAGAACCAGCCTACAATGAGCAGTTCTTC; CDR3 protein: CASREPAYNEQFF
D gene: .; J gene: TRBJ2-1; clone size: .; V gene: TRBV4-2; CDR3 DNA: TGTGCCAGCAGCCAAGAGGGTCCGGGTGAATACAATGAGCAGTTCTTC; CDR3 protein: CASSQEGPGEYNEQFF
D gene: TRBD2; J gene: TRBJ2-3; clone size: many; V gene: TRBV28; CDR3 DNA: TGTGCCGAAGGGGCTAGCGGTACAGATACGCAGTATTTT; CDR3 protein: CAEGASGTDTQYF
D gene: TRBD1; J gene: TRBJ2-7; clone size: .; V gene: TRBV12-3/TRBV12-4; CDR3 DNA: TGTGCCAGCAGTCGGGGACAGCCGCCTGAGCAGTACTTC; CDR3 protein: CASSRGQPPEQYF
D gene: .; J gene: TRBJ1-5; clone size: .; V gene: TRBV20-1; CDR3 DNA: TGCAGTGCTAGAGACCGGGGGGGGGCTAGCAATCAGCCCCAGCATTTT; CDR3 protein: CSARDRGGASNQPQHF
D gene: .; J gene: TRBJ1-3; clone size: .; V gene: TRBV29-1; CDR3 DNA: TGCAGCGTTGAAAGCGGAAACACCATATATTTT; CDR3 protein: CSVESGNTIYF
D gene: .; J gene: TRBJ1-1; clone size: .; V gene: TRBV20-1; CDR3 DNA: TGCAGTGCTAGAGTGTTGGATCCGGGTTCGTCGAACACTGAAGCTTTCTTT; CDR3 protein: CSARVLDPGSSNTEAFF
D gene: .; J gene: TRBJ1-6; clone size: .; V gene: TRBV15; CDR3 DNA: TGTGCCACCAGCAGCGGACAGACTAATTCACCCCTCCACTTT; CDR3 protein: CATSSGQTNSPLHF
D gene: .; J gene: TRBJ2-1; clone size: few; V gene: TRBV5-1; CDR3 DNA: TGCGCCAGCAGCTTGGGTCCCACTTCCTACAATGAGCAGTTCTTC; CDR3 protein: CASSLGPTSYNEQFF
D gene: TRBD1; J gene: TRBJ1-2; clone size: few; V gene: TRBV5-1; CDR3 DNA: TGCGCCAGCAGCACCGCACAGGGGGCAGAGGGCTACACCTTC; CDR3 protein: CASSTAQGAEGYTF
D gene: TRBD1; J gene: TRBJ1-1; clone size: few; V gene: TRBV15; CDR3 DNA: TGTGCCACCAGCCTAAATCCCGGGACAGGGCGCACTGAAGCTTTCTTT; CDR3 protein: CATSLNPGTGRTEAFF
D gene: .; J gene: TRBJ2-7; clone size: .; V gene: TRBV4-3; CDR3 DNA: TGCGCCAGCAGCCAAGATCGGAGCGGAGGCCTTTCCTACGAGCAGTACTTC; CDR3 protein: CASSQDRSGGLSYEQYF
D gene: TRBD2; J gene: TRBJ2-5; clone size: few; V gene: TRBV29-1; CDR3 DNA: TGCAGCGTTGCCGGGACCGGGACTAGAGAGACCCAGTACTTC; CDR3 protein: CSVAGTGTRETQYF
D gene: .; J gene: TRBJ2-7; clone size: .; V gene: TRBV2; CDR3 DNA: TGTGCCAGCAGCCCCGAGCGGCGCCGCTCCTACGAGCAGTACTTC; CDR3 protein: CASSPERRRSYEQYF
D gene: .; J gene: TRBJ2-3; clone size: .; V gene: TRBV5-1; CDR3 DNA: TGCGCCAGCAGCCCAGTAAATAGCCTCACAGATACGCAGTATTTT; CDR3 protein: CASSPVNSLTDTQYF
D gene: TRBD2; J gene: TRBJ2-7; clone size: once; V gene: TRBV20-1; CDR3 DNA: TGCAGTGCGCCTGGCCCGGGGACTAGCGGGAGCGACGAGCAGTACTTC; CDR3 protein: CSAPGPGTSGSDEQYF
D gene: .; J gene: TRBJ2-2; clone size: .; V gene: TRBV4-2; CDR3 DNA: TGTGCCAGCAGCCAAGATTTGTCGCAGGGGCGGACCGGGGAGCTGTTTTTT; CDR3 protein: CASSQDLSQGRTGELFF
D gene: TRBD1; J gene: TRBJ2-1; clone size: few; V gene: TRBV11-2; CDR3 DNA: TGTGCCAGCAGAAACATACAGGGGGCCGTCAATGAGCAGTTCTTC; CDR3 protein: CASRNIQGAVNEQFF
D gene: .; J gene: TRBJ2-3; clone size: few; V gene: TRBV4-3; CDR3 DNA: TGCGCCAGCAGCCCGACAGCCCTACCCACAGATACGCAGTATTTT; CDR3 protein: CASSPTALPTDTQYF
D gene: .; J gene: TRBJ2-1; clone size: once; V gene: TRBV30; CDR3 DNA: TGTGCCTGGTCACACGGCAACATGGAGAATGAGCAGTTCTTC; CDR3 protein: CAWSHGNMENEQFF
D gene: .; J gene: TRBJ1-6; clone size: .; V gene: TRBV3-1; CDR3 DNA: TGTGCCAGCAGCCAAGGGGCAGGGCAGAATTCACCCCTCCACTTT; CDR3 protein: CASSQGAGQNSPLHF
D gene: .; J gene: TRBJ1-1; clone size: few; V gene: TRBV29-1; CDR3 DNA: TGCAGCGTTTCGGTGAACACTGAAGCTTTCTTT; CDR3 protein: CSVSVNTEAFF
D gene: .; J gene: TRBJ2-3; clone size: few; V gene: TRBV7-2; CDR3 DNA: TGTGCCAGCAGCCCCCGGGCTAGCATATCCGTCCCAGATACGCAGTATTTT; CDR3 protein: CASSPRASISVPDTQYF
D gene: TRBD1; J gene: TRBJ1-5; clone size: .; V gene: TRBV6-2/TRBV6-3; CDR3 DNA: TGTGCCAGCAGTTTCGGGACAGGGGGCCCGGCTGGTACGAATCAGCCCCAGCATTTT; CDR3 protein: CASSFGTGGPAGTNQPQHF
D gene: .; J gene: TRBJ2-3; clone size: .; V gene: TRBV19; CDR3 DNA: TGTGCCAGTAGTCAAAACCCAGGGGCAGCCACAGATACGCAGTATTTT; CDR3 protein: CASSQNPGAATDTQYF
D gene: TRBD2; J gene: TRBJ2-5; clone size: .; V gene: TRBV20-1; CDR3 DNA: TGCAGTGCTAGAGTTAGCGGGAGGGGAGAGACCCAGTACTTC; CDR3 protein: CSARVSGRGETQYF
D gene: .; J gene: TRBJ2-7; clone size: .; V gene: TRBV4-2; CDR3 DNA: TGTGCCAGCAGCCAAGACCTGAACTCCTACAATGGGCAGTACTTC; CDR3 protein: CASSQDLNSYNGQYF
D gene: TRBD2; J gene: TRBJ2-5; clone size: .; V gene: TRBV5-4; CDR3 DNA: TGTGCCAGCAGCTCCGAGCGGGGGGGGACCCAGTACTTC; CDR3 protein: CASSSERGGTQYF
D gene: .; J gene: TRBJ2-5; clone size: .; V gene: TRBV30; CDR3 DNA: TGTGCCTGGAGTGTCAGGGTTCAAGAGACCCAGTACTTC; CDR3 protein: CAWSVRVQETQYF
D gene: TRBD2; J gene: TRBJ2-1; clone size: few; V gene: TRBV14; CDR3 DNA: TGTGCCAGCAGCCAGTCACTAGCGAATAATGAGCAGTTCTTC; CDR3 protein: CASSQSLANNEQFF
D gene: TRBD1; J gene: TRBJ1-2; clone size: .; V gene: TRBV6-1; CDR3 DNA: TGTGCCAGCAGTGAACCAGGGGGACATTATGGCTACACCTTC; CDR3 protein: CASSEPGGHYGYTF
D gene: .; J gene: TRBJ1-5; clone size: .; V gene: TRBV24-1; CDR3 DNA: TGTGCCACCAGTGATCTCCGGGAAATTAGCAATCAGCCCCAGCATTTT; CDR3 protein: CATSDLREISNQPQHF
D gene: .; J gene: TRBJ2-1; clone size: few; V gene: TRBV6-2/TRBV6-3; CDR3 DNA: TGTGCCAGCATCCCAATCGGAGCGAACTACAATGAGCAGTTCTTC; CDR3 protein: CASIPIGANYNEQFF
D gene: .; J gene: TRBJ1-1; clone size: once; V gene: TRBV6-1; CDR3 DNA: TGTGCCAGCAGTGAAAGGGGGTCTACACGGCTTGAAGCTTTCTTT; CDR3 protein: CASSERGSTRLEAFF
D gene: .; J gene: TRBJ2-1; clone size: .; V gene: TRBV28; CDR3 DNA: TGTGCCAGCAGTTCATCCCACCTCCCAGGGGTGTTCTCCTACAATGAGCAGTTCTTC; CDR3 protein: CASSSSHLPGVFSYNEQFF
D gene: TRBD1; J gene: TRBJ2-7; clone size: .; V gene: TRBV28; CDR3 DNA: TGTGCCAGCAGCCGTACGACAGGGGGCTCGAACGAGCAGTACTTC; CDR3 protein: CASSRTTGGSNEQYF
D gene: .; J gene: TRBJ2-4; clone size: .; V gene: TRBV9; CDR3 DNA: TGTGTCAGCAGCGTTCTACCTGGAGGAGCCAAAAACATTCAGTACTTC; CDR3 protein: CVSSVLPGGAKNIQYF
D gene: .; J gene: TRBJ2-1; clone size: .; V gene: TRBV4-3; CDR3 DNA: TGCGCCAGCAGCCAAGATGAGGCAGGTGGGGGCGGGCAGTTCTTC; CDR3 protein: CASSQDEAGGGGQFF
D gene: TRBD1; J gene: TRBJ1-2; clone size: few; V gene: TRBV27; CDR3 DNA: TGTGCCAGCAGTCTAACCAGGGGGCGCCGGGATGGCTACACCTTC; CDR3 protein: CASSLTRGRRDGYTF
D gene: .; J gene: TRBJ1-2; clone size: .; V gene: TRBV9; CDR3 DNA: TGTGCCAGCAGCCCCGCGGGATTAGATGGCTACACCTTC; CDR3 protein: CASSPAGLDGYTF
D gene: .; J gene: TRBJ2-7; clone size: .; V gene: TRBV6-6; CDR3 DNA: TGTGCCAGCAGTCACGGCAGTAGCGGCTCCTACGAGCAGTACTTC; CDR3 protein: CASSHGSSGSYEQYF
D gene: .; J gene: TRBJ2-3; clone size: .; V gene: TRBV7-9; CDR3 DNA: TGTGCCAGCAGCGGGGACGGGACATCGACCATTCCTCCTAGCACAGATACGCAGTATTTT; CDR3 protein: CASSGDGTSTIPPSTDTQYF